A single sample is the source of the 8 T cell receptor beta chains below, sequenced in a study of Graves' ophthalmopathy and Graves' hyperthyroidism. As the template, RNA transcripts were used to amplify TCR beta CDR3 regions. Second-round multiplex PCR followed a first-round RT-PCR using HTBI primers. TCRdb reprocessed the multiplex PCR reads via MiXCR and lists one record per CDR3 protein. The table records 220,000 or so distinct CDR3 sequences, about a fifth of them present only once. Sequenced: peripheral blood. The receptors were gathered from a woman in her forties or fifties with Graves' ophthalmopathy.

The genes are TRBV11-2 and TRBJ2-7; TRBD1 matches at 8 bases. From germline, CDR1 is SGHAT and CDR2 FQNNGV. V gave up 1 base and J gave up 0 bases; unmatched junction bases: 5. There are 16 residues in the CDR3. CDR3 sequence: CASSLGDRILSYEQYF. The DNA for the CDR3 is TGTGCCAGCAGCTTAGGGGACAGGATACTCTCCTACGAGCAGTACTTC.

This clonotype appeared a few times. This chain uses TRBV4-2 with TRBJ1-5; TRBD1 is a possible D gene (5 bases). V was clipped by 3 bases and J by 10 bases, with 19 bases between them. The CDR3 contains 15 residues. In germline, CDR1 is LGHNA, CDR2 YNFKEQ. CDR3 nucleotides: TGTGCCAGCAGCCAGAGTTTCCACGGGACCCACCCCCAGCATTTT. This codes for CASSQSFHGTHPQHF.

This clonotype appeared many times. The rearrangement joins TRBV4-1 to TRBJ2-7; no reliable D call. Between the trimmed V and J ends, which lost 0 bases and 0 bases, there was a span of 6 bases. This CDR3 spans 14 amino acids. Per germline, CDR1 MGHRA and CDR2 YSYEKL. The DNA of the CDR3 is TGCGCCAGCAGCCAAGATCCAGCCTCCTACGAGCAGTACTTC. This gives the protein CASSQDPASYEQYF.

On this clonotype itself: A read error may account for a junction end that differs from germline. The gene calls are TRBV7-9 and TRBJ1-6; no firm D call. Germline-derived CDR1 and CDR2 are SEHNR and FQNEAQ (reference sequence). The length of the CDR3 is 16 residues. In DNA, the CDR3 is TGTGCCAGCAGCTCATCCGACCTACCTAGACAATCACCCCTCCGCTTT. This translates into CASSSSDLPRQSPLRF.

This clonotype was seen many times. The gene calls are TRBV7-2 and TRBJ1-1, with 10 positions matching TRBD1. The V and J ends lost 3 bases and 5 bases, in that order; junction bases with no gene match: 9. Looked up from germline, CDR1 is SGHTA and CDR2 is FQGNSA. This CDR3 contains 16 residues. DNA of the CDR3: TGTGCCAGCAGCTTTCGAACGGGACAGGGGAGGACTGAAGCTTTCTTT. This sequence encodes CASSFRTGQGRTEAFF.

This clonotype was counted ten times or more. CDR3 sequence (DNA): TGTGCCAGCAGCTTAACAAGGACAGCGAGCTACGAGCAGTACTTC. It translates to CASSLTRTASYEQYF. The chain joins TRBV11-2 to TRBJ2-7; D might be TRBD1 (6 bases). Per germline, CDR1 SGHAT and CDR2 FQNNGV. This CDR3 has 15 amino acids. The ends were cut back, 2 bases at V and 3 bases at J, with 14 bases in the middle.

This clonotype was seen many times. The rearrangement uses TRBV28 and TRBJ2-4; 12 bases are a match to TRBD2. With V trimmed by 7 bases and J by 9 bases, 10 bases remained unmatched. Germline V gene sequence: CDR1 MDHEN, CDR2 SYDVKM. The length of the CDR3 is 15 residues. The CDR3: CASKSSGRVGGIQYF. CDR3 DNA sequence: TGTGCCAGCAAATCTAGCGGGAGGGTCGGGGGCATTCAGTACTTC.

This clonotype has at least ten counts. The chain employs TRBV19 and TRBJ2-7; D gene unclear. The CDR3 is 13 amino acids. The V gene lost 9 bases and the J gene lost 3 bases, with 15 bases spanning the gap. Germline V gene lookup returns CDR1 LNHDA and CDR2 SQIVND (reference sequence). The CDR3 DNA reads TGTGCCAGCAGCACAGTGGGAAACTACGAGCAGTACTTC. Translating it yields CASSTVGNYEQYF.